This TCR beta chain appears in the sequencing data of a study of glioma-infiltrating T cells. Germline values: CDR1 SGHDN, CDR2 FVKESK. Trimming pared 0 bases from V and 10 bases from J, leaving 9 bases between. The CDR3 sequence is 12 residues long. Amplification of TCR alpha and beta CDR3 regions from RNA used iRepertoire nested multiplex PCR. Input was 100-400 ng of tissue mRNA or PBMC total RNA. In TCRdb, the multiplex PCR reads were re-called with MiXCR into one record per CDR3 protein. Of over 90,000 distinct CDR3 sequences listed, under 30% are singletons. A remark on this clonotype: A much larger clone lies one base from this, so it may be a read error.

This receptor was taken from a human donor with low-grade glioma or glioblastoma, undergoing nonglioma brain surgery, or in good health (not recorded which). Sequencing was carried out using glioma tissue, nonneoplastic brain tissue, or PBMCs (not recorded which). V usage is TRBV14 and J usage is TRBJ1-2; no clear D. The CDR3 sequence is CASSQDSRSYTF. The CDR3 DNA sequence: TGTGCCAGCAGCCAAGATTCGCGGTCCTACACCTTC.